This TCR beta chain was sequenced in a study of blood T cell repertoires in COVID-19. Whole-study context: COVID-19 samples collected from the United States, Italy and Spain covered acute and convalescent phases. Sample material is recorded as cDNA or gDNA derived from T cells, B-cell-depleted T cells, or PBMCs.

Authors' analysis steps: How many nucleated cells were present was estimated from reference gene primer amplification. Profiling relied on immunoSEQ multiplex PCR, and the TCRdb table lists in-frame clones only, not all of them. For V, J and clone size, that table is used; D and trimming come from the DNA. Of about 360,000 clones in the sample, about 87% are singletons; the top ten hold around 3%. The sequence derives from a human donor in a cohort sampled during active COVID-19. Input material: peripheral blood.

This CDR3 is CAWSVSGGAGGNTIYF. The CDR3 DNA sequence: TGTGCCTGGAGTGTTTCAGGGGGCGCGGGTGGAAACACCATATATTTT. The rearrangement uses TRBV30 and TRBJ1-3; 8 nucleotides agree with TRBD1. The CDR3 has 16 residues. Trimming cost V 0 bases and J 3 bases; bases outside gene matches: 7. Germline CDR1 GTSNPN, CDR2 SVGIG (reference sequence).